This is a list of T cell receptor beta chains from one sample in a study of blood T cell repertoires in COVID-19. Some clones are missing from TCRdb's copy, which holds only in-frame ones; the method was immunoSEQ multiplex PCR. The repertoire has about 230,000 clones, 89% of them found once; the top ten carry 3.5% to 4.5%. The sequencing sample was made of PBMCs or T cells enriched from blood (not recorded which). The receptors originated from a woman aged 30 to 39 with acute COVID-19. Both conserved end residues are part of each CDR3. D genes are given only for firm matches. Clone size is shown for a subset of rows, as once, few, many or a class of expanded clone.

-	TRBV9	few	TRBJ1-6	CASSAPPRRSGSSYNSPLHF	TGTGCCAGCAGCGCCCCGCCGCGTCGGTCGGGAAGCTCCTATAATTCACCCCTCCACTTT
-	TRBV6-2/TRBV6-3	-	TRBJ2-1	CASSYSPPRGNEQFF	TGTGCCAGCAGTTACTCCCCTCCCCGAGGCAATGAGCAGTTCTTC
TRBD1	TRBV30	-	TRBJ1-2	CAWNAQGDYGYTF	TGTGCCTGGAACGCTCAGGGGGACTATGGCTACACCTTC
TRBD1	TRBV7-3	-	TRBJ1-2	CASSSGTGDGYTF	TGTGCCAGCAGCTCCGGGACAGGGGACGGCTACACCTTC
TRBD1	TRBV6-5	once	TRBJ2-2	CASSLRDSNTGELFF	TGTGCCAGCAGTCTCCGGGACAGTAACACCGGGGAGCTGTTTTTT
TRBD1	TRBV19	-	TRBJ2-1	CASSIGQGSTYNEQFF	TGTGCCAGTAGTATCGGACAGGGCTCTACATACAATGAGCAGTTCTTC
TRBD1	TRBV30	-	TRBJ1-3	CACGTGGFSGNTIYF	TGTGCCTGCGGGACAGGGGGGTTCTCTGGAAACACCATATATTTT
TRBD1	TRBV28	-	TRBJ1-5	CASSLEGAAYSNQPQHF	TGTGCCAGCAGTTTGGAGGGGGCCGCCTATAGCAATCAGCCCCAGCATTTT
-	TRBV29-1	-	TRBJ1-5	CSVAYSNQPQHF	TGCAGCGTTGCGTATAGCAATCAGCCCCAGCATTTT
-	TRBV5-1	once	TRBJ2-2	CASSLVSQGGPGELFF	TGCGCCAGCAGCTTGGTATCACAGGGAGGGCCCGGGGAGCTGTTTTTT
TRBD1	TRBV20-1	-	TRBJ1-2	CSARTGYGYTF	TGCAGTGCTAGGACAGGGTATGGCTACACCTTC
-	TRBV27	once	TRBJ1-2	CASSLSKGYGYTF	TGTGCCAGCAGTTTATCGAAGGGGTATGGCTACACCTTC
TRBD1	TRBV5-1	-	TRBJ1-2	CATGTANNYGYTF	TGCGCCACGGGGACAGCGAACAACTATGGCTACACCTTC
TRBD1	TRBV11-2	-	TRBJ2-7	CASSSALGTGESF	TGTGCCAGCAGCTCTGCACTTGGCACAGGGGAGTCTTTC
TRBD2	TRBV3-1/TRBV3-2	-	TRBJ2-5	CASSHPGLAGGPETQYF	TGTGCCAGCAGCCATCCTGGACTAGCGGGGGGGCCTGAGACCCAGTACTTC
-	TRBV4-1	-	TRBJ1-2	CASSQGSADPNYGYTF	TGCGCCAGCAGCCAAGGGTCCGCAGATCCTAACTATGGCTACACCTTC
TRBD1	TRBV5-6	-	TRBJ2-3	CASSLGQGSTDTQYF	TGTGCCAGCAGCTTGGGACAGGGGAGCACAGATACGCAGTATTTT
-	TRBV28	-	TRBJ2-2	CASSLLGGANTGELFF	TGTGCCAGCAGTTTATTGGGCGGGGCGAACACCGGGGAGCTGTTTTTT
-	TRBV9	-	TRBJ1-1	CASSLNGGTEAFF	TGTGCCAGCAGTCTCAATGGCGGCACTGAAGCTTTCTTT
-	TRBV7-9	once	TRBJ1-5	CASSLVGASNQPQHF	TGTGCCAGCAGCTTAGTGGGGGCGAGCAATCAGCCCCAGCATTTT
TRBD1	TRBV5-1	-	TRBJ1-1	CASSRDRRNTEAFF	TGCGCCAGCAGTCGGGACAGGAGGAACACTGAAGCTTTCTTT
-	TRBV5-1	-	TRBJ1-5	CASSLGPGDQPQHF	TGCGCCAGCAGCCTAGGCCCCGGCGATCAGCCCCAGCATTTT
TRBD1	TRBV27	-	TRBJ2-3	CASRRTGAALAADTQYF	TGTGCCAGCAGGAGGACAGGGGCGGCCCTGGCCGCAGATACGCAGTATTTT
TRBD1	TRBV27	-	TRBJ1-5	CASSLGTGGNQPQHF	TGTGCCAGCAGTCTAGGGACAGGGGGGAATCAGCCCCAGCATTTT
TRBD1	TRBV28	-	TRBJ1-5	CASRASSRRGRYNQPQHF	TGTGCCAGCAGAGCATCCTCCCGCAGGGGGCGTTACAATCAGCCCCAGCATTTT
-	TRBV7-6	-	TRBJ2-3	CASSLPRGTDTQYF	TGTGCCAGCAGCTTACCACGAGGTACAGATACGCAGTATTTT